Each of the 30 T cell receptor beta chains below was sequenced from the same sample in a study of OX40 agonist ivuxolimab in advanced cancers. Library preparation employed the immunoSEQ multiplex PCR assay. The clones in this table, taken by TCRdb from immuneACCESS, are in-frame only. Not every clone is retained; where verified, under half of the shortfall comes from an unresolved V gene, and the cause of the rest is unknown. The sample table records under 100,000 clones; about four fifths of these occur just once. 4.5% to 5.5% of the sample lies in the top ten. The sample here was CD4+ or CD8+ T cells sorted from blood, taken in a trial of the OX40 agonist ivuxolimab. Receptors originate from an adult with an advanced solid tumor such as melanoma, head and neck, liver or kidney cancer.

As DNA, the CDR3 is TGTGCCAGTAGTATAGTGCACTCTGGGGCCAACGTCCTGACTTTC. Its protein is CASSIVHSGANVLTF. The rearrangement uses TRBV19 and TRBJ2-6; no definite D call. CDR3 length: 15 amino acids. Germline V gene data show CDR1 as LNHDA and CDR2 as SQIVND (reference sequence). The V and J ends lost 1 base and 0 bases respectively, with 4 bases between them.

The table lists this clone with a count of one. V gene TRBV7-2 combines with J gene TRBJ1-1; 7 bases line up with TRBD1. In germline, CDR1 is SGHTA, CDR2 FQGNSA. Unmatched junction bases numbered 7, after V lost 5 bases and J lost 4 bases. The CDR3 contains 14 residues. CDR3 sequence (DNA): TGTGCCAGCAGCCAGACTCCAGGGGGCACTGAAGCTTTCTTT. It codes for CASSQTPGGTEAFF.

This clone has a single count. Here the CDR3 reads CASSIVLDHYEQYF. Written as DNA, the CDR3 is TGTGCCAGTAGTATCGTACTAGACCACTACGAGCAGTACTTC. V gene TRBV19 combines with J gene TRBJ2-7; a possible D gene is TRBD2 (5 bases). Trimming took off 3 bases at V and 3 bases at J, with 12 bases between the two ends. The germline gives CDR1 LNHDA, CDR2 SQIVND (reference sequence). The CDR3 contains 14 residues. The variable domain in full, completed from reference TRBV19 and TRBJ2-7, reads DGGITQSPKYLFRKEGQNVTLSCEQNLNHDAMYWYRQDPGQGLRLIYYSQIVNDFQKGDIAEGYSVSREKKESFPLTVTSAQKNPTAFYLCASSIVLDHYEQYFGPGTRLTVT.

This clone was counted once. V is TRBV10-3 and J is TRBJ1-6; D is undetermined. Germline loops: CDR1 ENHRY, CDR2 SYGVKD. Trimming pared 0 bases from V and 5 bases from J, leaving 11 bases between. This CDR3 is 16 amino acids long. Here the CDR3 DNA reads TGTGCCATCAGTGAGTCGAGCCCAAGAAATAATTCACCCCTCCACTTT. The encoded protein is CAISESSPRNNSPLHF.

This chain joins TRBV9 and TRBJ1-1; D possibly corresponds to TRBD1 (6 bases). V lost 4 bases, J lost 3 bases, and 10 bases lay in between. This CDR3 region has 13 residues. Germline lookup yields CDR1 SGDLS and CDR2 YYNGEE. As DNA, the CDR3 is TGTGCCAGCAGCCCTGGACAGTACACTGAAGCTTTCTTT. Translation: CASSPGQYTEAFF.

The chain joins TRBV19 to TRBJ2-7; 11 nucleotides match TRBD1. With 3 bases clipped from V and 5 bases from J, the junction kept 3 bases outside the gene matches. Germline CDR1 is LNHDA and CDR2 is SQIVND (reference sequence). There are 14 residues in the CDR3. This CDR3 is CASSIGTGGDEQYF. The CDR3 bases are TGTGCCAGTAGTATCGGGACAGGGGGGGACGAGCAGTACTTC.

The chain is built from TRBV21-1 and TRBJ1-1. TRBV21-1 is recorded as a pseudogene. This CDR3 contains 12 residues. The DNA of the CDR3 is TGTGCCAGCAGCAAAGCCCTTGGAGGATCTTTCTTT. This encodes CASSKALGGSFF.

The genes are TRBV7-9 and TRBJ1-1, with D uncertain. Germline lookup yields CDR1 SEHNR and CDR2 FQNEAQ (reference sequence). Trimming took off 5 bases at V and 6 bases at J, with 10 bases between the two ends. CDR3 length: 12 amino acids. Written as DNA, the CDR3 is TGTGCCAGCAGCCCTCAGAGCGCTGAAGCTTTCTTT. Residues: CASSPQSAEAFF.

In this sample, this clone turned up a few times. The rearrangement links TRBV18 to TRBJ1-4; TRBD1 matches 7 bases. After removal of 0 bases from V and 3 bases from J, the junction contained 7 bases not matched to a gene. The germline V gene has CDR1 KGHSH and CDR2 LQKENI. CDR3 length equals 17 residues. The DNA of the CDR3 is TGTGCCAGCTCACCACCGTTAAAGGGGGCAGCTAATGAAAAACTGTTTTTT. Encoded protein: CASSPPLKGAANEKLFF. Combining the CDR3 with reference TRBV18 and TRBJ1-4 gives the whole variable domain NAGVMQNPRHLVRRRGQEARLRCSPMKGHSHVYWYRQLPEEGLKFMVYLQKENIIDESGMPKERFSAEFPKEGPSILRIQQVVRGDSAAYFCASSPPLKGAANEKLFFGSGTQLSVL.

The chain recombines TRBV13 with TRBJ1-1; no reliable D call. The germline V gene encodes CDR1 PRHDT and CDR2 FYEKMQ (reference sequence). There are 13 residues in the CDR3. V lost 6 bases, J lost 2 bases, and 10 bases lay in between. The CDR3 spells CASRRERNTEAFF. The CDR3 nucleotides read TGTGCCAGCAGAAGGGAAAGAAACACTGAAGCTTTCTTT. Looking up the rest from reference TRBV13 and TRBJ1-1 gives the full variable domain: AAGVIQSPRHLIKEKRETATLKCYPIPRHDTVYWYQQGPGQDPQFLISFYEKMQSDKGSIPDRFSAQQFSDYHSELNMSSLELGDSALYFCASRRERNTEAFFGQGTRLTVV.

This chain connects TRBV7-2 to TRBJ2-3; perhaps D is TRBD1 or TRBD2 (8 bases each). The V end lost 6 bases, the J end lost 1 base, and 20 bases lay between the germline ends. Germline loops: CDR1 SGHTA, CDR2 FQGNSA. The CDR3 is 17 amino acids. This chain's CDR3 is CASSLIAGQDRTDTQYF. CDR3 bases: TGTGCCAGCAGTCTGATAGCGGGACAGGATCGCACAGATACGCAGTATTTT.

J is TRBJ2-7 and V is TRBV5-4; D gene uncertain. Germline V gene data show CDR1 as SGHNT and CDR2 as YYREEE (reference sequence). The CDR3 contains 12 residues. V dropped 0 bases and J dropped 5 bases, with 6 bases sitting between them. In DNA, the CDR3 is TGTGCCAGCAGCTTGGAGGTCCACGAGCAGTACTTC. Residues: CASSLEVHEQYF.

This sequence joins TRBV29-1 and TRBJ2-2; D is unresolved. There are 11 residues in the CDR3. Germline V CDR1 and CDR2: SQVTM, ANQGSEA. V was clipped by 4 bases and J by 0 bases, with 0 bases between them. The CDR3 loop reads CSVANTGELFF. The DNA for the CDR3 is TGCAGCGTTGCGAACACCGGGGAGCTGTTTTTT.

The chain is built from TRBV9 and TRBJ1-2, with no clear D. The CDR3 spans 13 residues. Trimming took 4 bases from V and 5 from J, leaving 12 bases between them. In germline, CDR1 is SGDLS, CDR2 YYNGEE. This chain's CDR3 is CASSSKGGYGYTF. Written as DNA, the CDR3 is TGTGCCAGCAGCTCCAAGGGAGGGTATGGCTACACCTTC.

The chain combines TRBV6-5 with TRBJ2-2; 7 positions match TRBD2. V trimming: 4 bases; J trimming: 5 bases; junction bases outside the gene matches: 10. The CDR3 is made up of 16 amino acids. Germline V CDR1 and CDR2: MNHEY, SVGAGI. CDR3 loop: CASSSFKGGRTGELFF. CDR3 bases: TGTGCCAGCAGTTCCTTTAAGGGAGGGCGAACCGGGGAGCTGTTTTTT.

The chain uses TRBV18 and TRBJ1-5; unclear D gene. Germline CDR1 and CDR2: KGHSH and LQKENI. The V gene lost 6 bases and the J gene lost 7 bases, with 16 bases spanning the gap. The CDR3 is made up of 14 amino acids. CDR3 nucleotides: TGTGCCAGCTCCCTCATGGACCGGGGACAGCCCCAGCATTTT. It yields the protein CASSLMDRGQPQHF.

The J gene is TRBJ1-1, the V gene TRBV6-6; tentatively, D is TRBD1 (5 bases). The CDR3 contains 14 residues. Between the trimmed V and J ends, which lost 0 bases and 8 bases, there was a span of 13 bases. Germline CDR1 reads MNHNY; CDR2 reads SVGAGI (reference sequence). The CDR3 spells CASSYSVGTIEAFF. In DNA, the CDR3 is TGTGCCAGCAGTTACTCCGTAGGGACCATAGAAGCTTTCTTT.

The chain employs TRBV6-5 and TRBJ2-2, with 7 bases matching TRBD2. CDR1 is MNHEY, CDR2 SVGAGI, per germline. After removal of 7 bases from V and 3 bases from J, the junction contained 5 bases not matched to a gene. The CDR3 loop spans 14 amino acids. The DNA of the CDR3 is TGTGCCAGCATGGGCGGGAGTGACACCGGGGAGCTGTTTTTT. This encodes CASMGGSDTGELFF.

The chain uses TRBV11-2 and TRBJ2-7, with TRBD1 identical over 9 bases. CDR3 length: 14 residues. Germline V CDR1 and CDR2: SGHAT, FQNNGV. V gave up 4 bases and J gave up 4 bases; unmatched junction bases: 5. The CDR3 region is CASSSMTGGYEQYF. The CDR3 DNA reads TGTGCCAGCAGCTCCATGACAGGGGGGTACGAGCAGTACTTC.

The chain is built from TRBV7-3 and TRBJ2-2; 11 bases match TRBD2. J gave up 6 bases and V 6 bases, and 9 bases lay outside the gene matches. Germline lookup yields CDR1 SGHTA and CDR2 FQGTGA. This CDR3 is built from 16 residues. As DNA, the CDR3 is TGTGCCAGCAGACCCACTAGCGGGGGAAGGGCCGGGGAGCTGTTTTTT. Translated, it gives CASRPTSGGRAGELFF.

The rearrangement joins TRBV30 to TRBJ2-7; 7 nucleotides agree with TRBD1. The V and J ends lost 0 bases and 4 bases, in that order; junction bases with no gene match: 6. Germline-derived CDR1 and CDR2 are GTSNPN and SVGIG (reference sequence). The CDR3 length is 14 residues. CDR3 nucleotides: TGTGCCTGGAGTGTACAGTACAGGGGATACGAGCAGTACTTC. Amino acids: CAWSVQYRGYEQYF.

This sequence joins TRBV7-2 and TRBJ1-2; unclear D gene. Germline V lookup: CDR1 SGHTA, CDR2 FQGNSA. Trimming left V 5 bases short and J 2 bases short, with 9 bases between. This CDR3 contains 13 residues. CDR3 nucleotides: TGTGCCAGCAGCCAGGACGGCAACTATGGCTACACCTTC. This encodes CASSQDGNYGYTF. The full variable domain, with the rest looked up from reference TRBV7-2 and TRBJ1-2, is GAGVSQSPSNKVTEKGKDVELRCDPISGHTALYWYRQSLGQGLEFLIYFQGNSAPDKSGLPSDRFSAERTGGSVSTLTIQRTQQEDSAVYLCASSQDGNYGYTFGSGTRLTVV.

This clone was recorded once. V is TRBV27 and J is TRBJ2-5, with 7 nucleotides matching TRBD1. CDR3 length equals 14 residues. CDR1 and CDR2 (germline): MNHEY, SMNVEV (reference sequence). J was trimmed by 5 bases and V by 0 bases; bases with no gene match: 3. This CDR3 reads CASSLSGQVETQYF. The CDR3 coding sequence is TGTGCCAGCAGTTTATCTGGACAGGTGGAGACCCAGTACTTC.

The gene calls are TRBV19 and TRBJ1-4; 12 positions agree with TRBD1. The CDR3 is made up of 13 amino acids. The V and J ends lost 8 bases and 8 bases, in that order; junction bases with no gene match: 3. Germline values: CDR1 LNHDA, CDR2 SQIVND (reference sequence). CDR3 nucleotide sequence: TGTGCCAGTCGGGACAGGGGGCTCGAAAAACTGTTTTTT. Translated: CASRDRGLEKLFF.

CDR3 DNA sequence: TGCGCCAGCAGCTTGGAGACGGGAGGGCTATACGAGCAGTACTTC. Translated, it gives CASSLETGGLYEQYF. The gene calls are TRBV5-1 and TRBJ2-7; 8 bases align to TRBD2. The CDR3 consists of 15 residues. The V and J ends lost 0 bases and 4 bases, in that order; junction bases with no gene match: 6. Germline V gene lookup returns CDR1 SGHRS and CDR2 YFSETQ.

V gene TRBV4-2 combines with J gene TRBJ1-5; the match to TRBD1 covers 9 bases. Losses at the gene ends were 0 bases for V and 7 bases for J; bases not matched to a gene: 7. This CDR3 region has 16 residues. Germline V gives CDR1 LGHNA, CDR2 YNFKEQ. For the CDR3, the DNA is TGTGCCAGCAGCCAAGAGGGACAGGGAGGGTTCCAGCCCCAGCATTTT. Translated, it gives CASSQEGQGGFQPQHF.

V usage is TRBV10-2 and J usage is TRBJ1-1; no reliable D call. The CDR3 length is 12 residues. CDR1 and CDR2 (germline): WSHSY, SAAADI. Trimming pared 4 bases from V and 2 bases from J, leaving 5 bases between. The CDR3: CASSGGNTEAFF. As DNA, the CDR3 is TGCGCCAGCAGTGGAGGTAACACTGAAGCTTTCTTT.

The chain is built from TRBV4-3 and TRBJ2-7, with a tentative D call TRBD2 (5 bases). Per the germline V gene, CDR1 is LGHNA and CDR2 is YSLEER. V was trimmed by 0 bases and J by 2 bases, leaving 14 bases between them. The CDR3 is 16 residues long. In DNA form, the CDR3 reads TGCGCCAGCAGCCAAGATCTCCGGACTCTCCCCTACGAGCAGTACTTC. Its translation is CASSQDLRTLPYEQYF.

CDR3 bases: TGTGCCAGCAGTTACACAGGTCCCGGAAACACCATATATTTT. It is translated as CASSYTGPGNTIYF. The chain carries TRBV27 and TRBJ1-3; TRBD1 is a possible D gene (5 bases). The CDR3 loop spans 14 amino acids. Deletions cut 4 bases from V and 4 bases from J, with 11 bases between. The germline V gene has CDR1 MNHEY and CDR2 SMNVEV (reference sequence).

The chain employs TRBV19 and TRBJ1-1, with D possibly being TRBD1 (5 bases). Trimming stripped 5 bases from V and 6 bases from J, with 19 bases between. The CDR3 spans 15 residues. CDR1 is LNHDA, CDR2 SQIVND, per germline (reference sequence). CDR3 DNA: TGTGCCAGTAGTGCCCTCGGGGGGAGTATCGCTGAAGCTTTCTTT. As protein: CASSALGGSIAEAFF.